The 25 T cell receptor beta chains below were found in one sample sequenced in a study of blood T cell repertoires in COVID-19. Generated by immunoSEQ multiplex PCR, the TCRdb table keeps only in-frame clones and is missing some. This sample has over 200,000 clones; over 75% occur once, and the top ten carry around 2%. Input material: PBMCs or T cells enriched from blood (not recorded which). The origin of the receptors is a woman aged 45-65 years who had recovered from COVID-19.

The rearrangement joins TRBV27 to TRBJ2-4; the match to TRBD1 covers 11 bases. Trimming cost V 0 bases and J 3 bases; bases outside gene matches: 4. The CDR3 loop spans 17 amino acids. Germline CDR1 is MNHEY and CDR2 is SMNVEV (reference sequence). CDR3 coding DNA: TGTGCCAGCAGTTTATCGGGGACAGGGGGAGGCAAAAACATTCAGTACTTC. Amino acid sequence: CASSLSGTGGGKNIQYF.

The table lists this clone with a count of one. V usage is TRBV5-1 and J usage is TRBJ2-1; 8 nucleotides agree with TRBD2. The V and J ends lost 4 bases and 8 bases, in that order; junction bases with no gene match: 17. The CDR3 is made up of 17 amino acids. Per germline, CDR1 SGHRS and CDR2 YFSETQ. The CDR3 sequence is CASSRGQRSGSFHEQFF. CDR3 sequence (DNA): TGCGCCAGCAGCCGGGGCCAGCGGAGCGGGAGCTTCCATGAGCAGTTCTTC.

The V and J genes are TRBV12-3 or TRBV12-4 and TRBJ1-5; TRBD1 agrees at 7 bases. V gave up 8 bases and J gave up 3 bases; unmatched junction bases: 4. The CDR3 covers 13 residues. Written as DNA, the CDR3 is TGTGCCAGCGGACAGGCCAACAATCAGCCCCAGCATTTT. It is translated as CASGQANNQPQHF.

This chain uses TRBV28 with TRBJ2-1, with unresolved D. The CDR3 runs to 13 residues. Germline V gene lookup returns CDR1 MDHEN and CDR2 SYDVKM. Between the trimmed V and J ends, which lost 3 bases and 6 bases, there was a span of 9 bases. CDR3 protein: CASSFNQANEQFF. CDR3 sequence (DNA): TGTGCCAGCAGTTTTAATCAGGCCAATGAGCAGTTCTTC.

The sample holds a few counts of this clone. The chain couples TRBV12-3 or TRBV12-4 to TRBJ1-4; 8 positions match TRBD1. V lost 4 bases, J lost 8 bases, and 0 bases stayed unmatched. The CDR3 spans 12 residues. CDR3 region: CASSWTGEKLFF. For the CDR3, the DNA is TGTGCCAGCAGTTGGACAGGGGAAAAACTGTTTTTT.

Note on this clone: Within the sample, other DNA sequences also encode this same CDR3. The chain couples TRBV4-1 to TRBJ2-3, with TRBD2 identical over 11 bases. CDR3 size: 16 residues. Germline CDR1 is MGHRA and CDR2 is YSYEKL. V lost 0 bases, J lost 1 base, and 0 bases stayed unmatched. The CDR3 is CASSQEGLAGTDTQYF. For the CDR3, the DNA is TGCGCCAGCAGCCAAGAGGGACTAGCGGGCACAGATACGCAGTATTTT.

This chain joins TRBV27 and TRBJ1-2, with D perhaps TRBD1 (5 bases). Between the trimmed V and J ends, which lost 5 bases and 5 bases, there was a span of 18 bases. CDR3 length equals 15 residues. The germline V gene has CDR1 MNHEY and CDR2 SMNVEV (reference sequence). CDR3 bases: TGTGCCAGCAGTCCCCTCCCCTCAGGGTATTATGGCTACACCTTC. This codes for CASSPLPSGYYGYTF.

In its sample, this clone was seen a few times. DNA of the CDR3: TGTGCCAGCAGCCGAAAACAGGCTAGCACAGATACGCAGTATTTT. As protein: CASSRKQASTDTQYF. The gene calls are TRBV6-5 and TRBJ2-3; maybe TRBD1 (5 bases). Trimming pared 6 bases from V and 0 bases from J, leaving 13 bases between. Germline lookup yields CDR1 MNHEY and CDR2 SVGAGI. This CDR3 has 15 residues.

The V and J genes are TRBV5-8 and TRBJ1-2; tentative D call: TRBD1 (6 bases). In germline, CDR1 is SGHTS, CDR2 YDEGEE. Trimming removed 0 bases from V and 4 bases from J, with 10 bases in between. CDR3 length equals 14 residues. The CDR3 coding sequence is TGTGCCAGCAGCTTGGACAGGGCGGCCTATGGCTACACCTTC. Its translation: CASSLDRAAYGYTF.

Written as DNA, the CDR3 is TGTGCCATCAGTGAGTCGGGACAGACGAATCAGCCCCAGCATTTT. Translated: CAISESGQTNQPQHF. This chain connects TRBV10-3 to TRBJ1-5, with 7 positions matching TRBD1. Germline CDR1 reads ENHRY; CDR2 reads SYGVKD. The V and J ends lost 0 bases and 4 bases, in that order; junction bases with no gene match: 3. There are 15 residues in the CDR3.

The chain links TRBV18 to TRBJ1-1, with 9 bases aligning to TRBD1. Germline V lookup: CDR1 KGHSH, CDR2 LQKENI. The length of the CDR3 is 13 residues. The junction had 7 bases not matched to a gene; V was cut back by 3 bases and J by 11 bases. The CDR3 here is CASSPRQGDWAFF. DNA of the CDR3: TGTGCCAGCTCACCTAGACAGGGGGATTGGGCTTTCTTT.

This clone was seen a few times. The chain has TRBV28 and TRBJ2-2; TRBD1 matches at 9 bases. The length of the CDR3 is 15 residues. The germline V gene encodes CDR1 MDHEN and CDR2 SYDVKM. The J segment lost 3 bases and the V segment lost 5 bases, leaving 4 bases of the junction unmatched. This CDR3 is CASSMRQGDTGELFF. CDR3 coding DNA: TGTGCCAGCAGTATGCGACAGGGGGACACCGGGGAGCTGTTTTTT.

The table lists this clone with a few counts. This chain uses TRBV7-9 with TRBJ2-7; 10 positions match TRBD1. This CDR3 has 15 amino acids. J lost 6 bases, V lost 1 base, and 6 bases had no gene match. Germline V gives CDR1 SEHNR, CDR2 FQNEAQ (reference sequence). CDR3 DNA: TGTGCCAGCAGCTTAGGGAGGGACAGGGGTGGCGAGCAGTACTTC. This codes for CASSLGRDRGGEQYF.

The rearrangement links TRBV18 to TRBJ2-2; maybe TRBD1 (5 bases). The germline V gene encodes CDR1 KGHSH and CDR2 LQKENI. There are 16 residues in the CDR3. Trimming removed 0 bases from V and 2 bases from J, with 10 bases in between. This CDR3 is CASSPPGQTNTGELFF. CDR3 nucleotide sequence: TGTGCCAGCTCACCACCGGGGCAGACCAACACCGGGGAGCTGTTTTTT.

V is TRBV15 and J is TRBJ2-1; D gene uncertain. The length of the CDR3 is 14 residues. Germline assignment: CDR1 LNHNV and CDR2 YYDKDF (reference sequence). With 1 base removed from V and 6 bases from J, the gap between germline ends came to 10 bases. The CDR3, as DNA: TGTGCCACCAGCAGAGCAGTATCCAGCAATGAGCAGTTCTTC. Protein sequence: CATSRAVSSNEQFF.

The chain links TRBV7-9 to TRBJ1-2; TRBD1 agrees at 9 bases. Germline CDR1 is SEHNR and CDR2 is FQNEAQ (reference sequence). Unmatched junction bases numbered 6, after V lost 5 bases and J lost 8 bases. This CDR3 is built from 13 residues. The chain's CDR3 is CASSHGQGYGYTF. CDR3 nucleotide sequence: TGTGCCAGCAGCCATGGACAGGGGTACGGCTACACCTTC.

The gene calls are TRBV12-3 or TRBV12-4 and TRBJ1-1, with D possibly matching TRBD1 (6 bases). The CDR3 has 13 amino acids. Between the trimmed V and J ends, which lost 6 bases and 1 base, there was a span of 9 bases. CDR3 in DNA: TGTGCCAGCAGCCTGGGACAGAACACTGAAGCTTTCTTT. It yields the protein CASSLGQNTEAFF.

This chain's CDR3 is CASSRGTIAGELFF. For the CDR3, the DNA is TGTGCCAGTAGTAGGGGGACTATAGCCGGGGAGCTGTTTTTT. The V gene is TRBV19, the J gene TRBJ2-2; TRBD2 matches 7 bases. V lost 4 bases to trimming and J lost 6 bases; unmatched junction nucleotides: 5. CDR1 and CDR2 (germline): LNHDA, SQIVND (reference sequence). This CDR3 is 14 amino acids long.

V and J are TRBV5-1 and TRBJ2-1, with TRBD2 identical over 14 bases. Germline CDR1 SGHRS, CDR2 YFSETQ. V was clipped by 0 bases and J by 15 bases; unmatched bases: 2. The CDR3 has 13 residues. The CDR3 reads CASSLGLAGGMFF. The CDR3 bases are TGCGCCAGCAGCTTGGGACTAGCGGGAGGGATGTTCTTC.

The J gene is TRBJ1-6, the V gene TRBV6-5; 9 bases are a match to TRBD1. Trimming cost V 4 bases and J 14 bases; bases outside gene matches: 15. The CDR3 spans 16 residues. Germline V CDR1 and CDR2: MNHEY, SVGAGI. CDR3 DNA: TGTGCCAGCAGTTCGCAGCCGGGACAGGGTTACGGAGCCCTCCACTTT. Translating gives CASSSQPGQGYGALHF.

The chain is built from TRBV27 and TRBJ2-3; 11 nucleotides agree with TRBD2. The germline V gene encodes CDR1 MNHEY and CDR2 SMNVEV (reference sequence). CDR3 length: 16 amino acids. V shed 5 bases and J 0 bases; nucleotides not matched to a gene: 4. Here the CDR3 DNA reads TGTGCCAGCAGTACCGGACTAGCGGGCAGCACAGATACGCAGTATTTT. It codes for CASSTGLAGSTDTQYF.

The chain has TRBV5-1 and TRBJ2-1, with TRBD2 matching over 10 bases. Germline V gene sequence: CDR1 SGHRS, CDR2 YFSETQ. The CDR3 is made up of 15 amino acids. With 0 bases clipped from V and 10 bases from J, the junction kept 7 bases outside the gene matches. DNA for the CDR3: TGCGCCAGCAGCTTGGTGGCTAGCGGGAGTGAAGAGCAGTTCTTC. It translates to CASSLVASGSEEQFF.

This chain connects TRBV5-1 to TRBJ2-1; D is perhaps TRBD2 (5 bases). CDR3 length equals 17 residues. Per germline, CDR1 SGHRS and CDR2 YFSETQ. Trimming pared 4 bases from V and 0 bases from J, leaving 17 bases between. Written as DNA, the CDR3 is TGCGCCAGCAGCCTGGAGGCGCGGGTTAGCTCCTACAATGAGCAGTTCTTC. Amino acid sequence: CASSLEARVSSYNEQFF.

The V and J genes are TRBV28 and TRBJ2-1; TRBD1 matches 7 bases. V trimming: 4 bases; J trimming: 6 bases; junction bases outside the gene matches: 12. This CDR3 is built from 16 residues. The germline CDR1 and CDR2 sequences are MDHEN and SYDVKM. CDR3 coding DNA: TGTGCCAGCAGTTCGATCATGAGGGGGCGCGGCAATGAGCAGTTCTTC. This codes for CASSSIMRGRGNEQFF. Complete variable domain (other parts from reference TRBV28 and TRBJ2-1): DVKVTQSSRYLVKRTGEKVFLECVQDMDHENMFWYRQDPGLGLRLIYFSYDVKMKEKGDIPEGYSVSREKKERFSLILESASTNQTSMYLCASSSIMRGRGNEQFFGPGTRLTVL.

This chain links TRBV2 with TRBJ1-1, with 7 bases that match TRBD1. Germline CDR1 SNHLY, CDR2 FYNNEI. This CDR3 has 14 residues. The V gene end was trimmed by 4 bases and the J gene end by 11 bases; junction bases not matched to a gene: 13. CDR3 in amino acids: CASSGLRTGRRAFF. CDR3 in DNA: TGTGCCAGCAGTGGCTTGCGGACAGGCCGCCGGGCTTTCTTT.